This T cell receptor beta chain was recorded in a study of T-cell reconstitution after alpha-beta-depleted transplantation in children. A library of TCRbeta sequences, prepared with unique molecular identifiers, was generated. TCRdb fed the PCR reads into MiXCR, producing one record per CDR3 protein. The sample yields about 830,000 distinct CDR3 sequences, around 17% seen once. Germline V CDR1 and CDR2: SGHRS, YFSETQ. V gave up 0 bases and J gave up 0 bases, with 11 bases separating them. The CDR3 runs 16 residues. The V gene is TRBV5-1, the J gene TRBJ2-3; D is undetermined. The material was PBMCs, mostly from graft donor cells, obtained 360 days after TCRalphabeta/CD19-depleted stem cell transplant. The receptor was derived from a male patient aged 10 to 17 who had a stem cell transplant for acute lymphoblastic leukemia, so the T cells may come from the graft donor. The CDR3 reads CASSLVFGPSTDTQYF. CDR3 bases: TGCGCCAGCAGCTTGGTTTTCGGCCCTAGCACAGATACGCAGTATTTT.